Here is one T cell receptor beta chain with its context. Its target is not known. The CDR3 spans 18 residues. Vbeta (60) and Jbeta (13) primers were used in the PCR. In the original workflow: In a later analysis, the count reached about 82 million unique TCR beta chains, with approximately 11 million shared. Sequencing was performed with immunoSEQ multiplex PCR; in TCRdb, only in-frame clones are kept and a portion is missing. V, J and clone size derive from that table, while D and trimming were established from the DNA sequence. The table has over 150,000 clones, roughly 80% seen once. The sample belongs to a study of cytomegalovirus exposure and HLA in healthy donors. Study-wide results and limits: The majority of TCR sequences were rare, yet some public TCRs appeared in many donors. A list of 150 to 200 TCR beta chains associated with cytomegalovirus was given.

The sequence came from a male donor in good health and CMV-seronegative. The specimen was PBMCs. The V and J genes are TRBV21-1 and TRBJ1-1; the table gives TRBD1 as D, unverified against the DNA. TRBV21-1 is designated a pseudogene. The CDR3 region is CASSKVRSLHREDTEAFF. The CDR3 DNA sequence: TGTGCCAGCAGCAAAGTCCGGTCTTTGCACAGGGAAGACACTGAAGCTTTCTTT.